Listed below are T cell receptor beta chains from one sample, sequenced in a study of metastatic and nonmetastatic thyroid tumors. TCRdb re-clonotyped the PCR reads via MiXCR. This sample has around 23,000 clones; approximately 25% occur once, and the top ten carry 5% to 7%. The sequenced sample was tumor tissue. The receptors originated from a female donor with papillary thyroid cancer or a benign thyroid nodule (not recorded which). Some clones in this sample may be carry-over from other donors' samples. CDR3s include the opening cysteine and the closing phenylalanine or tryptophan. D genes are given only for firm matches. Expanded clones are given a class, and other clones once, few, many or no size at all.

TRBJ2-7,TRBV11-1,NA,NA,CASSLALQGQFYEQYF,TGTGCCAGCAGCTTAGCTCTTCAGGGACAATTCTACGAGCAGTACTTC
TRBJ2-7,TRBV11-1,NA,NA,CASSLMGVGGREQCF,TGTGCCAGCAGCTTAATGGGGGTCGGGGGTCGTGAGCAGTGCTTC
TRBJ1-2,TRBV4-1,NA,medium-sized,CASSQEPGEINGYTF,TGCGCCAGCAGCCAAGAACCAGGGGAAATCAATGGCTACACCTTC
TRBJ2-7,TRBV5-5,NA,many,CASSSGISRSYEQYF,TGTGCCAGCAGCTCAGGAATCTCCCGGTCCTACGAGCAGTACTTC
TRBJ2-1,TRBV7-3,TRBD2,NA,CASSFTSPGTSGYNEQFF,TGTGCCAGCAGCTTCACTTCGCCAGGGACTAGCGGATACAATGAGCAGTTCTTC
TRBJ2-7,TRBV30,NA,medium-sized,CAWSGGGSSYEQYF,TGTGCCTGGAGTGGAGGTGGCAGTTCCTACGAGCAGTACTTC
TRBJ2-7,TRBV7-2,NA,few,CASSLGPSGEQYF,TGTGCCAGCAGCTTAGGCCCGTCCGGCGAGCAGTACTTC
TRBJ1-2,TRBV11-2,NA,NA,CASSLLADSDAYGYTF,TGTGCCAGCAGCTTACTGGCGGACAGTGACGCCTATGGCTACACCTTC
TRBJ1-1,TRBV20-1,NA,once,CSARDFLVSEAFF,TGCAGTGCTAGAGATTTTTTAGTTTCTGAAGCTTTCTTT
TRBJ1-1,TRBV7-3,NA,NA,CASSLYGDGSTEAFF,TGTGCCAGCAGCTTATATGGGGACGGCAGCACTGAAGCTTTCTTT
TRBJ1-6,TRBV15,NA,many,CATKGRGYHSPLHF,TGTGCCACCAAGGGCAGAGGGTATCATTCACCCCTCCACTTT
TRBJ1-1,TRBV5-1,NA,many,CASKANTEAFF,TGCGCCAGCAAAGCAAACACTGAAGCTTTCTTT
TRBJ1-6,TRBV9,TRBD1,NA,CASSAPCTGVSPLHF,TGTGCCAGCAGTGCCCCCTGTACAGGGGTGTCACCCCTCCACTTT
TRBJ2-7,TRBV20-1,NA,NA,CSAILVSSYEQYF,TGCAGTGCTATATTGGTCAGCTCCTACGAGCAGTACTTC
TRBJ2-5,TRBV4-3,NA,many,CASSQDRFPGVQYF,TGCGCCAGCAGCCAAGATAGGTTCCCAGGGGTCCAGTACTTC
TRBJ1-5,TRBV19,TRBD1,NA,CARGKGANQPQHF,TGTGCCAGGGGAAAGGGGGCAAATCAGCCCCAGCATTTT
TRBJ1-5,TRBV5-1,NA,NA,CASSDTWGDQPQHF,TGCGCCAGCAGCGATACATGGGGCGATCAGCCCCAGCATTTT
TRBJ2-7,TRBV6-1,TRBD1,few,CASRGTGGVYEHYF,TGTGCCAGCAGGGGGACAGGGGGGGTATACGAGCATTACTTC
TRBJ1-1,TRBV19,TRBD1,many,CASSRGQGVFMNEAFF,TGTGCCAGTAGTCGAGGACAGGGGGTTTTCATGAATGAAGCTTTCTTT
TRBJ1-1,TRBV20-1,NA,NA,CSARVQGRNTEAFF,TGCAGTGCTAGAGTTCAGGGGAGGAACACTGAAGCTTTCTTT
TRBJ2-7,TRBV5-5,NA,NA,CASSSPGRGTYEHYF,TGTGCCAGCAGCAGCCCAGGGAGAGGGACCTACGAGCATTACTTC
TRBJ2-1,TRBV19,TRBD2,NA,CASSALAGGFNEQFF,TGTGCCAGTAGTGCGCTAGCGGGAGGGTTTAATGAGCAGTTCTTC
TRBJ2-5,TRBV5-6,NA,many,CASSRDFQETQYF,TGTGCCAGCAGCCGGGACTTCCAAGAGACCCAGTACTTC
TRBJ1-1,TRBV9,NA,many,CASSVGQWMNTEAFF,TGTGCCAGCAGCGTAGGCCAATGGATGAACACTGAAGCTTTCTTT
TRBJ1-2,TRBV7-2,NA,NA,CASSAPGRGLYGYTF,TGTGCCAGCAGCGCCCCGGGACGGGGCCTCTATGGCTACACCTTC
TRBJ2-7,TRBV30,NA,NA,CAWRVGGTNHSEQYF,TGTGCCTGGAGAGTAGGAGGGACCAACCACTCCGAGCAGTACTTC
TRBJ1-1,TRBV19,NA,many,CASRRQVVGNTEAFF,TGTGCCAGTAGGCGACAGGTCGTAGGGAACACTGAAGCTTTCTTT
TRBJ2-7,TRBV20-1,NA,many,CSTDGTYEQYF,TGCAGTACTGACGGCACCTACGAGCAGTACTTC
TRBJ2-3,TRBV19,TRBD2,many,CASGGGGSGGTDTQYF,TGTGCCAGTGGCGGGGGGGGATCAGGGGGCACAGATACGCAGTATTTT
TRBJ1-1,TRBV5-8,NA,NA,CASSFVSGTIRAEAFF,TGTGCCAGCAGCTTTGTTTCAGGGACGATCCGTGCTGAAGCTTTCTTT
TRBJ2-1,TRBV11-2,NA,NA,CASSLGYSDPYNEQFF,TGTGCCAGCAGCTTAGGGTATTCGGACCCCTACAATGAGCAGTTCTTC
TRBJ2-1,TRBV7-3,NA,many,CASSSGPGHYNEQFF,TGTGCCAGCAGCTCAGGACCGGGCCACTACAATGAGCAGTTCTTC
TRBJ1-5,TRBV4-3,TRBD1,medium-sized,CASSQDFTDRQPQHF,TGCGCCAGCAGCCAAGATTTTACGGACAGGCAGCCCCAGCATTTT